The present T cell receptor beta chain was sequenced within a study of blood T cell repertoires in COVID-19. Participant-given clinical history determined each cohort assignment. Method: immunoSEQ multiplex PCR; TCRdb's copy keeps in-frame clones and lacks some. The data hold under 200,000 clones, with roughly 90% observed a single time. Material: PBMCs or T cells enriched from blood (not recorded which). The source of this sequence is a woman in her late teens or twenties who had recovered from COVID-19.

CDR3 bases: TGTGCCAGCAGTAGACAGGGGGCCTTTTTTCAAGAGACCCAGTACTTC. It yields the protein CASSRQGAFFQETQYF. The gene calls are TRBV27 and TRBJ2-5; 10 bases are shared with TRBD1. CDR3 length: 16 amino acids. Germline-derived CDR1 and CDR2 are MNHEY and SMNVEV (reference sequence). The junction had 8 bases not matched to a gene; V was cut back by 5 bases and J by 2 bases.